This T cell receptor (beta chain) is drawn from a study of blood T cell repertoires in COVID-19. Study as a whole: Collection of acute and convalescent COVID-19 samples took place in the United States, Italy and Spain. PBMCs, B-cell-depleted T cells, or T cells were the source of the cDNA or gDNA that made up the material.

Germline CDR1 and CDR2: SQVTM and ANQGSEA. This CDR3 is 15 amino acids long. With 4 bases removed from V and 0 bases from J, the gap between germline ends came to 12 bases. As processed by the authors: Reference gene primers were amplified, and this amplification served to estimate nucleated cell counts. TCRdb's table, derived via immunoSEQ multiplex PCR, lists solely in-frame clones and lacks some. Clone size and the V and J calls come from that table; the DNA yielded D and trimming. Of about 280,000 clones listed, around 85% were seen once; the top ten hold about 2.2%. The specimen was peripheral blood. The chain links TRBV29-1 to TRBJ2-2; TRBD1 might be the D (6 bases). This sequence originates from a woman in her twenties or thirties who had recovered from COVID-19. CDR3 sequence reads: CSVGTTGSNTGELFF. CDR3 sequence (DNA): TGCAGCGTTGGGACGACAGGATCGAACACCGGGGAGCTGTTTTTT.